The 10 T cell receptor beta chains below were found in one sample sequenced in a study of OX40 agonist ivuxolimab in advanced cancers. TCRdb's copy holds only in-frame clones and misses some; the assay was immunoSEQ multiplex PCR. The sample contains about 68,000 clones, 85% to 90% of which appear only once. This material consisted of CD4+ or CD8+ T cells sorted from blood, taken in a trial of the OX40 agonist ivuxolimab. These receptors originate from an adult with an advanced solid tumor such as melanoma, head and neck, liver or kidney cancer.

The chain has TRBV27 and TRBJ2-3; either TRBD1 or TRBD2 may fit D (5 bases each). The CDR3 runs to 16 residues. From germline, CDR1 is MNHEY and CDR2 SMNVEV (reference sequence). V was trimmed by 2 bases and J by 1 base, leaving 13 bases between them. The CDR3 DNA reads TGTGCCAGCAGTTTAGGCCTCACGGGACGCACAGATACGCAGTATTTT. Its protein is CASSLGLTGRTDTQYF.

This rearrangement joins TRBV13 to TRBJ1-5, with 7 nucleotides matching TRBD1. Germline lookup yields CDR1 PRHDT and CDR2 FYEKMQ (reference sequence). This CDR3 has 16 amino acids. The trim removed 4 bases at V and 7 bases at J, leaving 13 bases unmatched. The CDR3 region has the DNA TGTGCCAGCAGCTCACCCCACAGGGGAGGCGGACAGCCCCAGCATTTT. Its protein is CASSSPHRGGGQPQHF.

V usage is TRBV7-2 and J usage is TRBJ1-5; tentative D call: TRBD1 (5 bases). The CDR3 has 14 residues. Germline loops: CDR1 SGHTA, CDR2 FQGNSA. Trimming stripped 1 base from V and 6 bases from J, with 10 bases between. CDR3 protein: CASSLGWGGQPQHF. Here the CDR3 DNA reads TGTGCCAGCAGCTTAGGTTGGGGGGGTCAGCCCCAGCATTTT.

This chain joins TRBV5-3 and TRBJ2-3; 10 bases agree with TRBD2. TRBV5-3 is marked as an open reading frame, function uncertain. The CDR3 totals 20 residues. V was pared by 3 bases and J by 4 bases, with 20 bases of the junction left unmatched. The CDR3 protein is CARSSAGMSGGVPNPDTQYF. The DNA of the CDR3 is TGTGCCAGAAGCTCCGCGGGGATGAGCGGGGGGGTCCCAAATCCAGATACGCAGTATTTT.

The chain joins TRBV4-1 to TRBJ1-6, with 8 bases identical to TRBD1. V was clipped by 4 bases and J by 9 bases; unmatched bases: 8. The CDR3 runs 15 residues. Germline lookup yields CDR1 MGHRA and CDR2 YSYEKL. The CDR3 protein is CASSPQGVFSSPLHF. The CDR3 nucleotides are TGCGCCAGCAGCCCACAGGGGGTCTTTAGTTCACCCCTCCACTTT.

The chain recombines TRBV10-2 with TRBJ2-5; 8 bases line up with TRBD2. After removal of 8 bases from V and 2 bases from J, the junction contained 10 bases not matched to a gene. Germline V lookup: CDR1 WSHSY, CDR2 SAAADI. The CDR3 loop spans 15 amino acids. For the CDR3, the DNA is TGCGCCAGCGGGGGTCGAGCGGGGGATCAAGAGACCCAGTACTTC. Translation: CASGGRAGDQETQYF.

The gene calls are TRBV5-1 and TRBJ2-3; D possibly corresponds to TRBD1 (5 bases). Germline CDR1 and CDR2: SGHRS and YFSETQ. Trimming removed 3 bases from V and 2 bases from J, with 19 bases in between. The CDR3 loop spans 17 amino acids. CDR3 bases: TGCGCCAGCAGCTCTCCGGACACCCAAATTTTCACAGATACGCAGTATTTT. Its translation is CASSSPDTQIFTDTQYF.

The chain recombines TRBV2 with TRBJ2-7; 8 bases are shared with TRBD2. The V segment lost 10 bases and the J segment 0 bases; nucleotides outside the gene matches: 11. The V gene's germline CDR1 is SNHLY and CDR2 FYNNEI. CDR3 size: 15 residues. The CDR3 is CATGGEGLHSYEQYF. The DNA of the CDR3 is TGTGCCACCGGGGGGGAGGGCTTACACTCCTACGAGCAGTACTTC.

The gene calls are TRBV4-3 and TRBJ1-2, with TRBD1 matching 8 bases. V lost 0 bases, J lost 14 bases, and 14 bases stayed unmatched. Germline CDR1 is LGHNA and CDR2 is YSLEER. The CDR3 length is 15 residues. The CDR3 region has the DNA TGCGCCAGCAGCCAAGAGCTAGGACAGGGTCCGGTTGGTACCTTC. It codes for CASSQELGQGPVGTF.

The chain has TRBV18 and TRBJ1-5; D is unclear. This CDR3 region has 14 residues. V lost 0 bases, J lost 5 bases, and 8 bases lay in between. Germline CDR1 reads KGHSH; CDR2 reads LQKENI. The CDR3 nucleotides are TGTGCCAGCTCACCACCGAATGAGGATCAGCCCCAGCATTTT. Its protein is CASSPPNEDQPQHF.